The 7 T cell receptor beta chains listed next were all sequenced from one sample in a study of siplizumab effects on memory and regulatory T cells. This table comes from immunoSEQ multiplex PCR, and its TCRdb copy is limited to in-frame clones, with some not included. The repertoire holds approximately 94,000 clones, with 96% as singletons. Material: naive CD4+ T cells sorted from blood. These receptors all come from a human donor in good health.

The chain links TRBV14 to TRBJ1-1; D ambiguous. The CDR3 length is 18 residues. V was pared by 4 bases and J by 6 bases, with 27 bases between. CDR1 is SGHDN and CDR2 is FVKESK in the germline V gene. The CDR3 nucleotides are TGTGCCAGCAGCCCTGTAACCTTCAAAATTGCGGGGTCGGCTGAAGCTTTCTTT. Protein sequence: CASSPVTFKIAGSAEAFF.

The DNA for the CDR3 is TGTGCCAGCAGCTCAGGGTATACGCAGTATTTT. This encodes CASSSGYTQYF. The chain is built from TRBV7-2 and TRBJ2-3; possible D gene TRBD1, 5 bases. V was trimmed by 4 bases and J by 7 bases, leaving 6 bases between them. The CDR3 runs to 11 residues. Germline loops: CDR1 SGHTA, CDR2 FQGNSA.

This sequence joins TRBV6-1 and TRBJ1-5, with no clear D. This CDR3 region has 13 residues. V dropped 6 bases and J dropped 2 bases, with 8 bases sitting between them. Germline loops: CDR1 MNHNS, CDR2 SASEGT. CDR3 coding DNA: TGTGCCAGCAGGCCGGAGGGCAATCAGCCCCAGCATTTT. Translation gives CASRPEGNQPQHF.

This clone came up once. The genes are TRBV11-2 and TRBJ2-3; TRBD1 matches at 7 bases. J was trimmed by 3 bases and V by 7 bases; bases with no gene match: 7. Per the germline V gene, CDR1 is SGHAT and CDR2 is FQNNGV. The CDR3 spans 14 residues. CDR3 sequence: CASTLRQGTDTQYF. The CDR3 region has the DNA TGTGCCAGCACCCTACGACAGGGAACAGATACGCAGTATTTT.

The chain employs TRBV7-2 and TRBJ2-7; 8 bases match TRBD1. The CDR3 extends over 14 amino acids. Germline values: CDR1 SGHTA, CDR2 FQGNSA. The junction had 6 bases not matched to a gene; V was cut back by 5 bases and J by 3 bases. CDR3 amino acids: CASSPQTGDYEQYF. CDR3 coding DNA: TGTGCCAGCAGCCCGCAGACAGGGGACTACGAGCAGTACTTC.

CDR3 in DNA: TGTGCCAGCAGTTCTAGTCGAATGGGAAAACTGTTTTTT. Its protein product is CASSSSRMGKLFF. The chain is built from TRBV28 and TRBJ1-4; D gene ambiguous. The CDR3 is made up of 13 amino acids. V was pared by 4 bases and J by 10 bases, with 13 bases between. Germline loops: CDR1 MDHEN, CDR2 SYDVKM.

The rearrangement joins TRBV2 to TRBJ1-2, with unresolved D. The V gene lost 7 bases and the J gene lost 8 bases, with 17 bases spanning the gap. This CDR3 is built from 13 residues. Germline CDR1 SNHLY, CDR2 FYNNEI. In DNA, the CDR3 is TGTGCCAGCAACGATCTGGGGAGTTGGGGCTACACCTTC. Encoded protein: CASNDLGSWGYTF.